Below are 20 T cell receptor beta chains sequenced from a single sample in a study of CXCR3-negative and CXCR3-positive naive CD8 T cells. UMI labels and 5' RACE were used to prepare the TRB cDNA libraries. One entry per CDR3 protein, without DNA, is what TCRdb gives after re-calling the 5' RACE reads. The sample has approximately 88,000 distinct CDR3 sequences. Which antigens these TCRs recognize remains unknown. Overall study findings and caveats: Compared with CXCR3-negative naive cells, CXCR3-positive naive cells showed more hydrophobic TRB CDR3s.

The sample consisted of naive CXCR3+ CD8+ T cells from blood. The subset here: CD45RO-CCR7+CD27+CD95- naive CD8+ T cells expressing CXCR3 (TNR3+). These receptors all stem from a human donor in good health. Some clones in this sample may be carry-over from other donors' samples.

V gene TRBV12-3 or TRBV12-4 combines with J gene TRBJ1-1. The CDR3 spans 12 residues. This CDR3 reads CASSLGRTEAFF.

This chain uses TRBV6-2 or TRBV6-3 with TRBJ2-1. The germline V gene encodes CDR1 MNHEY and CDR2 SVGEGT. The CDR3 length is 15 residues. CDR3 region: CASSYMGSSYNEQFF.

The chain combines TRBV12-3 or TRBV12-4 with TRBJ2-3; with no DNA, the TCRdb D assignment of TRBD1 cannot be verified. The CDR3 has 15 amino acids. The CDR3 sequence is CASNKGPYSTDTQYF.

This chain links TRBV29-1 with TRBJ1-1. CDR3 length: 11 residues. The V gene's germline CDR1 is SQVTM and CDR2 ANQGSEA. This CDR3 is CSVELNTEAFF.

The J gene is TRBJ2-1, the V gene TRBV20-1; TCRdb names TRBD2, which stays unverified in the absence of DNA. Germline CDR1 and CDR2: DFQATT and SNEGSKA (reference sequence). The CDR3 has 15 amino acids. This chain's CDR3 is CSARGLAGVLREQFF.

The genes are TRBV13 and TRBJ2-5; TCRdb indicates TRBD2, and absent DNA this call remains unverified. This CDR3 region has 15 residues. Germline V gives CDR1 PRHDT, CDR2 FYEKMQ (reference sequence). CDR3 in amino acids: CASSSPREHQETQYF. The full variable domain, in which reference TRBV13 and TRBJ2-5 provide the parts outside the CDR3, is AAGVIQSPRHLIKEKRETATLKCYPIPRHDTVYWYQQGPGQDPQFLISFYEKMQSDKGSIPDRFSAQQFSDYHSELNMSSLELGDSALYFCASSSPREHQETQYFGPGTRLLVL.

J is TRBJ1-1 and V is TRBV7-2; TCRdb outputs TRBD1, but without DNA this stays unchecked. The germline V gene encodes CDR1 SGHTA and CDR2 FQGNSA. CDR3 length: 14 residues. The CDR3 reads CASSFDWGSTEAFF.

CDR3 region: CASSNQLGGSYNEQFF. The V and J genes are TRBV21-1 and TRBJ2-1; the TCRdb D gene call, TRBD2, has no DNA to confirm it. TRBV21-1 is shown as a pseudogene. This CDR3 is 16 amino acids long.

The chain combines TRBV6-2 or TRBV6-3 with TRBJ1-1; as DNA is missing, the TRBD1 call by TCRdb cannot be tested. CDR3 length: 17 residues. The germline gives CDR1 MNHEY, CDR2 SVGEGT. CDR3 residues: CASSTPGQLGPNTEAFF.

J is TRBJ2-6 and V is TRBV7-9; there is no DNA to check the TCRdb D call of TRBD2. The CDR3 loop spans 17 amino acids. Germline V CDR1 and CDR2: SEHNR, FQNEAQ (reference sequence). CDR3 amino acids: CASSLEGNREDSNVLTF.

The genes are TRBV29-1 and TRBJ2-7; TCRdb's D gene call, TRBD1, goes unchecked for lack of DNA. CDR1 is SQVTM and CDR2 is ANQGSEA in the germline V gene. This CDR3 has 14 amino acids. This chain's CDR3 is CSVERRGSTYEQYF.

The chain carries TRBV7-3 and TRBJ2-3; with no DNA, the TCRdb D assignment of TRBD2 cannot be verified. CDR3 length: 20 residues. CDR1 is SGHTA and CDR2 is FQGTGA in the germline V gene. CDR3 loop: CASSLNPGLAGMSEADTQYF.

The V gene is TRBV28, the J gene TRBJ1-5; TCRdb's D gene call, TRBD1, goes unchecked for lack of DNA. CDR1 and CDR2 from the germline V gene are MDHEN and SYDVKM. The CDR3 consists of 16 residues. The chain's CDR3 is CASSYNRGSSNQPQHF. Looking up the rest from reference TRBV28 and TRBJ1-5 gives the full variable domain: DVKVTQSSRYLVKRTGEKVFLECVQDMDHENMFWYRQDPGLGLRLIYFSYDVKMKEKGDIPEGYSVSREKKERFSLILESASTNQTSMYLCASSYNRGSSNQPQHFGDGTRLSIL.

The rearrangement joins TRBV12-3 or TRBV12-4 to TRBJ2-7. CDR3 length: 14 residues. The CDR3 sequence is CASSLAGAPYEQYF.

The chain combines TRBV12-3 or TRBV12-4 with TRBJ1-6; absent DNA, TCRdb's TRBD1 call cannot be checked. CDR3 length: 14 amino acids. The CDR3: CASSEGQGSTPLHF.

The V call is TRBV28, the J call TRBJ1-2. CDR3 length equals 13 residues. The germline V gene encodes CDR1 MDHEN and CDR2 SYDVKM. The CDR3 here is CASSYPANYGYTF.

The chain uses TRBV20-1 and TRBJ1-5; TCRdb designates TRBD1, a call that cannot be tested without DNA. CDR3 length equals 17 residues. The germline V gene encodes CDR1 DFQATT and CDR2 SNEGSKA (reference sequence). CDR3 protein: CSARDSGVGLGRQPQHF.

The rearrangement joins TRBV3-1 to TRBJ2-2. Per germline, CDR1 LGHDT and CDR2 YNNKEL (reference sequence). CDR3 length equals 15 residues. CDR3 region: CASSLAGSNTGELFF.

This sequence joins TRBV2 and TRBJ1-5; lacking DNA, the TRBD1 call made by TCRdb goes unchecked. This CDR3 spans 16 amino acids. Germline V gene sequence: CDR1 SNHLY, CDR2 FYNNEI. The CDR3 spells CASRPGGRETEKPQHF.

V is TRBV6-5 and J is TRBJ1-1; the D call from TCRdb, TRBD1, cannot be confirmed without DNA. Germline values: CDR1 MNHEY, CDR2 SVGAGI. This CDR3 region has 14 residues. CDR3 protein: CASSYGTGPTEAFF.